Below, 24 T cell receptor beta chains from the same sample are listed, as sequenced in a study of cytomegalovirus exposure and HLA in healthy donors. In the PCR, 60 Vbeta and 13 Jbeta primers were used. TCRdb's table, derived via immunoSEQ multiplex PCR, lists solely in-frame clones and lacks some. The table shows about 140,000 clones, with approximately 71% occurring only once. The sequenced sample consisted of PBMCs. The source of these receptors is a man between 18 and 35 years old in good health and CMV-seropositive.

The sample holds a few counts of this clone. The chain combines TRBV9 with TRBJ1-5; TRBD1 is a possible D gene (6 bases). Germline CDR1 SGDLS, CDR2 YYNGEE. CDR3 length equals 15 residues. V lost 3 bases to trimming and J lost 9 bases, with 19 bases between them. In nucleotides, the CDR3 is TGTGCCAGCAGCGCCGTTGGGGGGGCTGAAGGGCCCCAGCATTTT. Translating it yields CASSAVGGAEGPQHF.

The V and J genes are TRBV7-3 and TRBJ2-5, with D tentatively TRBD2 (5 bases). CDR3 size: 16 residues. The germline CDR1 and CDR2 sequences are SGHTA and FQGTGA. The germline V and J ends were trimmed by 2 bases and 5 bases, with 18 bases remaining between them. CDR3 in amino acids: CASSLSAPRPGETQYF. CDR3 bases: TGTGCCAGCAGCTTATCGGCACCCCGCCCGGGGGAGACCCAGTACTTC.

This clone was counted between two and nine times. The CDR3 reads CASSLHHRSYSNQPQHF. The CDR3 DNA follows: TGTGCCAGCAGCTTGCACCACAGAAGTTATAGCAATCAGCCCCAGCATTTT. The chain is built from TRBV5-8 and TRBJ1-5; D is undetermined. Germline V gives CDR1 SGHTS, CDR2 YDEGEE. V was clipped by 1 base and J by 0 bases, with 14 bases between them. This CDR3 has 17 residues.

The chain couples TRBV19 to TRBJ2-5; unclear D gene. CDR1 is LNHDA and CDR2 is SQIVND in the germline V gene (reference sequence). Between the trimmed V and J ends, which lost 2 bases and 1 base, there was a span of 5 bases. The CDR3 spans 13 residues. CDR3 sequence: CASSIQLQETQYF. For the CDR3, the DNA is TGTGCCAGTAGTATACAACTCCAAGAGACCCAGTACTTC.

The V and J genes are TRBV6-5 and TRBJ2-5; 8 bases are a match to TRBD2. The last part of the DNA fits TRBJ2-7 better; the J call may be wrong. The germline V gene has CDR1 MNHEY and CDR2 SVGAGI. The CDR3 loop spans 14 amino acids. This CDR3 is CASSPRLASNEQYF. DNA of the CDR3: TGTGCCAGCAGCCCTCGACTAGCGAGCAACGAGCAGTACTTC.

This clone was picked up a small number of times. An end of the junction does not agree with germline; a read error may underlie this. V gene TRBV4-2 combines with J gene TRBJ2-2, with TRBD2 matching 10 bases. Germline CDR1 is LGHNA and CDR2 is YNFKEQ. The CDR3 is 16 amino acids. DNA of the CDR3: TGTGCCCGCAGCCACTCCGGGACTAGCGATCCCGGGGAGCTGTTTTTT. Protein sequence: CARSHSGTSDPGELFF.

CDR3 protein: CASSEDSQYQPQHF. CDR3 DNA sequence: TGTGCCAGCTCAGAGGACAGCCAGTATCAGCCCCAGCATTTT. The genes are TRBV18 and TRBJ1-5; a possible D gene is TRBD1 (6 bases). The germline V gene has CDR1 KGHSH and CDR2 LQKENI. The CDR3 runs 14 residues. V was cut by 5 bases and J by 5 bases, with 13 bases left in between.

The V and J genes are TRBV28 and TRBJ2-7, with D perhaps TRBD1 (6 bases). The V end was cut by 6 bases, the J end by 6 bases, with 30 bases between. CDR3 length: 18 amino acids. Germline V gives CDR1 MDHEN, CDR2 SYDVKM. CDR3 coding DNA: TGTGCCAGCAGAGTTGGGGGACGTCGGCGACCCAGGGGTTCCGAGCAGTACTTC. Translating gives CASRVGGRRRPRGSEQYF.

The chain has TRBV2 and TRBJ1-2; no definite D call. Trimming pared 8 bases from V and 0 bases from J, leaving 16 bases between. Germline V gene lookup returns CDR1 SNHLY and CDR2 FYNNEI. This CDR3 spans 15 amino acids. CDR3 protein: CASEPLGSANYGYTF. The CDR3 DNA reads TGTGCCAGCGAACCCCTCGGGTCGGCTAACTATGGCTACACCTTC.

Details on this clone: Germline is not matched at one junction end, which may reflect a read error. This sequence joins TRBV5-4 and TRBJ2-2, with D uncertain. CDR3 length: 12 amino acids. Germline V gene data show CDR1 as SGHNT and CDR2 as YYREEE (reference sequence). The CDR3: CASSLGSGLDHF. Here the CDR3 DNA reads TGTGCCAGCAGCTTGGGTTCAGGCCTCGATCATTTT.

This clone was detected only a few times. The chain recombines TRBV5-8 with TRBJ1-4; 7 positions match TRBD1. CDR1 is SGHTS, CDR2 YDEGEE, per germline. J lost 7 bases, V lost 7 bases, and 13 bases had no gene match. This CDR3 has 15 amino acids. CDR3 region: CASGHSRTGAEKLFF. In DNA, the CDR3 is TGTGCCAGCGGACATTCGCGGACAGGTGCTGAAAAACTGTTTTTT.

The chain uses TRBV29-1 and TRBJ2-3; TRBD2 might be the D (5 bases). CDR1 is SQVTM and CDR2 is ANQGSEA in the germline V gene. The CDR3 sequence is 13 residues long. V lost 1 base and J lost 5, with 10 bases in between. The CDR3 sequence: CSVEVFAGDTQYF. The CDR3 DNA reads as TGCAGCGTTGAAGTCTTTGCGGGAGATACGCAGTATTTT.

Comments on this clone: Different DNA sequences within this sample yield the same CDR3. This chain joins TRBV18 and TRBJ2-3; D not certain. This CDR3 spans 11 amino acids. V was cut by 6 bases and J by 5 bases, with 6 bases left in between. Germline V gene data show CDR1 as KGHSH and CDR2 as LQKENI. This chain's CDR3 is CASSPQDTQYF. CDR3 nucleotide sequence: TGTGCCAGCTCCCCCCAAGATACGCAGTATTTT.

The chain is built from TRBV7-9 and TRBJ2-3, with TRBD2 matching over 8 bases. The CDR3 runs to 14 residues. Germline CDR1 reads SEHNR; CDR2 reads FQNEAQ (reference sequence). The V segment lost 3 bases and the J segment 4 bases; nucleotides outside the gene matches: 3. The DNA for the CDR3 is TGTGCCAGCAGCTTTAGCGGGACCTCAGATACGCAGTATTTT. Amino acid sequence: CASSFSGTSDTQYF.

The table lists this clone with a few counts. The rearrangement links TRBV30 to TRBJ2-2; tentatively, D is TRBD1 (6 bases). CDR3 length: 14 amino acids. Per the germline V gene, CDR1 is GTSNPN and CDR2 is SVGIG (reference sequence). Trimming removed 7 bases from V and 1 base from J, with 13 bases in between. DNA of the CDR3: TGTGCCTCGCGGCGGACAGAGAACACCGGGGAGCTGTTTTTT. This encodes CASRRTENTGELFF.

The J gene is TRBJ2-7, the V gene TRBV11-2, with a possible D match to TRBD1 (6 bases). The CDR3 consists of 15 residues. V was shortened by 5 bases and J by 4 bases, with 18 bases between the two germline ends. The V gene's germline CDR1 is SGHAT and CDR2 FQNNGV. The CDR3 spells CASSPRYLTGYEQYF. The CDR3 nucleotides read TGTGCCAGCAGCCCGCGCTACCTGACAGGTTACGAGCAGTACTTC. Full variable domain (outside the CDR3, taken from reference TRBV11-2 and TRBJ2-7): EAGVAQSPRYKIIEKRQSVAFWCNPISGHATLYWYQQILGQGPKLLIQFQNNGVVDDSQLPKDRFSAERLKGVDSTLKIQPAKLEDSAVYLCASSPRYLTGYEQYFGPGTRLTVT.

This clone was observed a handful of times. The V gene is TRBV21-1, the J gene TRBJ2-7; TRBD1, the table's D call, lacks a check against the DNA. TRBV21-1 is flagged as a pseudogene. This CDR3 contains 12 residues. CDR3: CASSDRVYEQYF. CDR3 bases: TGTGCCAGCAGCGACAGGGTCTACGAGCAGTACTTC.

The genes are TRBV6-5 and TRBJ2-5; 10 bases align to TRBD1. The assigned J gene may be wrong: the sequence end matches TRBJ2-7 better. CDR1 is MNHEY, CDR2 SVGAGI, per germline. This CDR3 is 14 amino acids long. The CDR3: CASSLGQGDYEQYF. The CDR3 DNA reads TGTGCCAGCAGCTTAGGACAGGGGGACTACGAGCAGTACTTC.

This clone turned up a few times. This rearrangement joins TRBV6-6 to TRBJ1-2, with D perhaps matching TRBD1 (6 bases). Trimming removed 4 bases from V and 3 bases from J, with 15 bases in between. Germline CDR1 and CDR2: MNHNY and SVGAGI (reference sequence). This CDR3 is 15 amino acids long. The CDR3, as DNA: TGTGCCAGCAGTTTCCCCAGGGGTTTTGACTATGGCTACACCTTC. It codes for CASSFPRGFDYGYTF.

The V call is TRBV5-4, the J call TRBJ1-1; 7 bases match TRBD1. The length of the CDR3 is 15 residues. The germline V gene encodes CDR1 SGHNT and CDR2 YYREEE (reference sequence). Unmatched junction bases numbered 7, after V lost 4 bases and J lost 1 base. The CDR3 spells CASSLLWDRNTEAFF. CDR3 sequence (DNA): TGTGCCAGCAGCCTTTTGTGGGACAGGAACACTGAAGCTTTCTTT.

This chain uses TRBV27 with TRBJ2-3; the D is unclear. Trimming cost V 2 bases and J 6 bases, with 6 bases left between them. This CDR3 contains 12 residues. Germline loops: CDR1 MNHEY, CDR2 SMNVEV (reference sequence). The CDR3 reads CASSLDRDTQYF. CDR3 sequence (DNA): TGTGCCAGCAGTTTAGATCGGGATACGCAGTATTTT.

Comments on this clone: At the DNA level, this CDR3 is encoded by other sequences in the same sample as well. The V call is TRBV5-1, the J call TRBJ1-1; 9 bases are a match to TRBD1. Germline CDR1 SGHRS, CDR2 YFSETQ. V lost 0 bases, J lost 3 bases, and 9 bases stayed unmatched. This CDR3 has 17 residues. The CDR3 spells CASSLANRGRGYTEAFF. The CDR3 bases are TGCGCCAGCAGCTTGGCTAACAGGGGGCGCGGGTACACTGAAGCTTTCTTT.

CDR3 coding DNA: TGCAGTGCGCGGGGGGATACGCAGTATTTT. As protein: CSARGDTQYF. This rearrangement joins TRBV20-1 to TRBJ2-3; 7 bases are shared with TRBD2. J was trimmed by 6 bases and V by 6 bases; bases with no gene match: 0. This CDR3 has 10 amino acids. Germline CDR1 reads DFQATT; CDR2 reads SNEGSKA (reference sequence).

The genes are TRBV15 and TRBJ2-5; D not resolved. The J call may be incorrect, as the DNA end agrees better with TRBJ2-7. The CDR3 length is 16 residues. CDR1 and CDR2 from the germline V gene are LNHNV and YYDKDF (reference sequence). The CDR3 loop is CATSSGGDSTWYEQYF. The CDR3 region has the DNA TGTGCCACCAGCAGTGGTGGTGACTCTACTTGGTACGAGCAGTACTTC.